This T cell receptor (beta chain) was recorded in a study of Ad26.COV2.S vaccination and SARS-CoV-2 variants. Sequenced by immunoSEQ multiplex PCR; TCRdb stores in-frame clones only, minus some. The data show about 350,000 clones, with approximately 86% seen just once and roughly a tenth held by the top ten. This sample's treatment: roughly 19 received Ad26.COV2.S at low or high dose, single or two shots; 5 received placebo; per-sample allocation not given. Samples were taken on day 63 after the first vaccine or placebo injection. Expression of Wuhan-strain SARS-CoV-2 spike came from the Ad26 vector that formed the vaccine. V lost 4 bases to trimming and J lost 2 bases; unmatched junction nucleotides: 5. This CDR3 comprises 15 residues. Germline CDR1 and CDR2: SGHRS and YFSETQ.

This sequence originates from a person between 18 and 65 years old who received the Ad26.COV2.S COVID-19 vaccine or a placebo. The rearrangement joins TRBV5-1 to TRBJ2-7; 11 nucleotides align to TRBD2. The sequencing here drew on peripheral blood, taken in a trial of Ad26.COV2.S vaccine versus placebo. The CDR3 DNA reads TGCGCCAGCAGCCCCGGGACTAGCGGAACCTACGAGCAGTACTTC. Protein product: CASSPGTSGTYEQYF.